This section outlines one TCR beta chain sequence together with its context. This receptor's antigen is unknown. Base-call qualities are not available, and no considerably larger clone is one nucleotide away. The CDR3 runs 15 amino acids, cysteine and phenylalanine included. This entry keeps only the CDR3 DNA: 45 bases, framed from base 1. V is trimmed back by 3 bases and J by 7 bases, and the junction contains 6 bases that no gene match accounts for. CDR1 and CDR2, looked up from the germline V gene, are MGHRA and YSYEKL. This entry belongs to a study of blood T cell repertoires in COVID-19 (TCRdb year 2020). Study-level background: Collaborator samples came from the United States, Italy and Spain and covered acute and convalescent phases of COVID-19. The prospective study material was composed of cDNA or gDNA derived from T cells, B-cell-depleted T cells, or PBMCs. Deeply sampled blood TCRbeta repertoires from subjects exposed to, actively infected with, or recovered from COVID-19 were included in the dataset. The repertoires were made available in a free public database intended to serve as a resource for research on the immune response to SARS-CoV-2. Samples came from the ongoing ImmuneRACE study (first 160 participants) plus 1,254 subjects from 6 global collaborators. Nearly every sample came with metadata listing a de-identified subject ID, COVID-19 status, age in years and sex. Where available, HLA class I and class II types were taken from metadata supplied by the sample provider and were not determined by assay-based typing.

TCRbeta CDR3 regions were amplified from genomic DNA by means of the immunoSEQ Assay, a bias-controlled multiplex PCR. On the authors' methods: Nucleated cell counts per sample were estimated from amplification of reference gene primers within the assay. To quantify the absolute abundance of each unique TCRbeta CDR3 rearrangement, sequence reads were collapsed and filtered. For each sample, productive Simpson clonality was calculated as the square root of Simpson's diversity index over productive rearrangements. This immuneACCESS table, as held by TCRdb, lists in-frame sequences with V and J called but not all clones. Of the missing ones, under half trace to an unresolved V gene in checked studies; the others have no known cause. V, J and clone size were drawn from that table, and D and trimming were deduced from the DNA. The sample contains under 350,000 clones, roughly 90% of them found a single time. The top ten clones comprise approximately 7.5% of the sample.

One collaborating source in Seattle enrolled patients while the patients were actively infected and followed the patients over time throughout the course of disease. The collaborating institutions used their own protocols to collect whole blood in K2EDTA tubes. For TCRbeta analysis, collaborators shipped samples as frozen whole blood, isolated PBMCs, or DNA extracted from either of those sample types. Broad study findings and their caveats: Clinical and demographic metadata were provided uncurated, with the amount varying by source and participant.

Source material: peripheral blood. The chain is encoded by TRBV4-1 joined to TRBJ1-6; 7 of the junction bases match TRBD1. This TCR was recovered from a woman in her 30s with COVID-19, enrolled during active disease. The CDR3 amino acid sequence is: CASSQVDRENSPLHF. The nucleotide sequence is TGCGCCAGCAGCCAGGTAGACAGGGAGAATTCACCCCTCCACTTT.